The 4 T cell receptor beta chains presented below share a single source sample, sequenced in a study of persistence of HIV-infected CD4 T cells. Their target antigens are unknown. The libraries were made with immunoSEQ version 4 in survey mode. Repertoires were generated with immunoSEQ multiplex PCR, while TCRdb's copy carries only in-frame clones and drops some. The repertoire holds fewer than 35,000 clones, with around 76% as singletons. Lysates of CMV-infected fibroblasts at roughly 10 ug/mL stimulated these cells. CD40L/CD69 double-negative CD45RO-high memory CD4+ T cells were collected. The material sequenced was CD4+ T cells sorted from PBMCs after approximately 18-hour stimulation, taken from a patient who received antiretroviral therapy. The source of these receptors is an adult woman with HIV who was CMV-seropositive.

The gene calls are TRBV9 and TRBJ2-1; TRBD2 is a possible D gene (6 bases). Trimming took off 0 bases at V and 9 bases at J, with 22 bases between the two ends. The CDR3 runs 17 residues. Germline lookup yields CDR1 SGDLS and CDR2 YYNGEE. The chain's CDR3 is CASSVEVAGLKRSEQFF. The CDR3 bases are TGTGCCAGCAGCGTAGAGGTTGCGGGGCTTAAAAGGAGTGAGCAGTTCTTC.

This clone was seen more than once but under ten times. CDR3 loop: CASTLYRETEAFF. The DNA for the CDR3 is TGTGCCAGCACTCTGTACAGGGAGACTGAAGCTTTCTTT. V is TRBV7-2 and J is TRBJ1-1, with TRBD1 as a possible D gene (6 bases). CDR1 SGHTA and CDR2 FQGNSA come from the germline V gene. The CDR3 sequence is 13 residues long. The V end was cut by 7 bases, the J end by 5 bases, with 14 bases between.

This clone was seen just once. V usage is TRBV3-1 (or the pseudogene TRBV3-2) and J usage is TRBJ2-7; possibly TRBD1 or TRBD2 for D (5 bases each). This CDR3 region has 14 residues. Trimming left V 1 base short and J 5 bases short, with 12 bases between. CDR1 is LGHDT and CDR2 is YNNKEL in the germline V gene (reference sequence). CDR3 sequence (DNA): TGTGCCAGCAGCCAAGTCCGGGGCCACGACGAGCAGTACTTC. Translating it yields CASSQVRGHDEQYF.

J is TRBJ1-2 and V is TRBV10-3, with D possibly being TRBD1 (5 bases). Trimming stripped 9 bases from V and 3 bases from J, with 11 bases between. The CDR3 totals 12 residues. CDR1 ENHRY and CDR2 SYGVKD come from the germline V gene. The CDR3 DNA is TGTGCCATTGGGGCTTTGGACTATGGCTACACCTTC. Translation: CAIGALDYGYTF.